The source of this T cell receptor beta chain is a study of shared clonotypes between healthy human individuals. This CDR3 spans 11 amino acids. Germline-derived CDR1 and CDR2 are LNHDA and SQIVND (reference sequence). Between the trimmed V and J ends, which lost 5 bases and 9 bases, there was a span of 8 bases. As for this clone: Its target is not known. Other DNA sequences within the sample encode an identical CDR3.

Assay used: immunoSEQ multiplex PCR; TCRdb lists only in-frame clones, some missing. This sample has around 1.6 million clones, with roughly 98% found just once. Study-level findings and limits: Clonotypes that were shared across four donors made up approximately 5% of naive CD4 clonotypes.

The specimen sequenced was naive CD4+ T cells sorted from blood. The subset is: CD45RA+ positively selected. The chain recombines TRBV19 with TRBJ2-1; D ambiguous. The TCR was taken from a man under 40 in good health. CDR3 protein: CASSRGFEQFF. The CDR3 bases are TGTGCCAGTAGTCGTGGTTTTGAGCAGTTCTTC.